Sequencing of this TCR beta chain was carried out in a study of cytomegalovirus exposure and HLA in healthy donors. Overall study findings and caveats: Based on reports, TCR beta sequences accurately predicted HLA-A and HLA-B alleles for most subjects.

13 Jbeta primers and 60 Vbeta primers were used for the PCR. Authors' methods: A later analysis counted tens of millions of unique TCR beta chains, some 12 million shared. Sequenced by immunoSEQ multiplex PCR; TCRdb stores in-frame clones only, minus some. The V and J calls and clone size are taken from that table; D and trimming were inferred from the DNA. This sample has about 130,000 clones, with roughly 80% found just once. On this clone: Its antigen remains unidentified.

The junction had 4 bases not matched to a gene; V was cut back by 2 bases and J by 8 bases. The CDR3 loop spans 13 amino acids. Germline V gene sequence: CDR1 MNHEY, CDR2 SVGAGI. What was sequenced was PBMCs. The TCR originated in a man younger than 40 in good health and CMV-seropositive. The V gene is TRBV6-5, the J gene TRBJ1-1; 8 bases are shared with TRBD1. The CDR3 DNA follows: TGTGCCAGCAGTTACGGGACAGGATGGGAAGCTTTCTTT. Amino acid sequence: CASSYGTGWEAFF.